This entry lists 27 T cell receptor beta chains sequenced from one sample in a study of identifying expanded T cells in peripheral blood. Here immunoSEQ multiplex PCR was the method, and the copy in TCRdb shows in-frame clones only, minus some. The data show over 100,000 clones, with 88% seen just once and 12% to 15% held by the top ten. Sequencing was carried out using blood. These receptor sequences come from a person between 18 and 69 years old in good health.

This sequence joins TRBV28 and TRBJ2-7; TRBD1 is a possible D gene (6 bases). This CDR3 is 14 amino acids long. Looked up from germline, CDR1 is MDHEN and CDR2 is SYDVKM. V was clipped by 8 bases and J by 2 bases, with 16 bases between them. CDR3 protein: CASAPRDTAYEQYF. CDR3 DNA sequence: TGTGCCAGCGCGCCCCGGGACACCGCCTACGAGCAGTACTTC. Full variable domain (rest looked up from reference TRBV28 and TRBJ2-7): DVKVTQSSRYLVKRTGEKVFLECVQDMDHENMFWYRQDPGLGLRLIYFSYDVKMKEKGDIPEGYSVSREKKERFSLILESASTNQTSMYLCASAPRDTAYEQYFGPGTRLTVT.

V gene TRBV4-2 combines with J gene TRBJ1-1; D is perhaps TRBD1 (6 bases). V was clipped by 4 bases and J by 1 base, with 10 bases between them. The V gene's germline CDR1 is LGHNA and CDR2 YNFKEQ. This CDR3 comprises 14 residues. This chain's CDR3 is CASSLPTGNTEAFF. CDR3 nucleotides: TGTGCCAGCAGCCTCCCGACAGGGAACACTGAAGCTTTCTTT.

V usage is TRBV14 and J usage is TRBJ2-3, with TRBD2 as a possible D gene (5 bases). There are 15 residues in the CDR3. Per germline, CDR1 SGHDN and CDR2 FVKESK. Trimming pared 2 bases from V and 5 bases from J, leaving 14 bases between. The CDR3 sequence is CASSQPGMAIDTQYF. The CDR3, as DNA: TGTGCCAGCAGCCAACCCGGGATGGCGATAGATACGCAGTATTTT.

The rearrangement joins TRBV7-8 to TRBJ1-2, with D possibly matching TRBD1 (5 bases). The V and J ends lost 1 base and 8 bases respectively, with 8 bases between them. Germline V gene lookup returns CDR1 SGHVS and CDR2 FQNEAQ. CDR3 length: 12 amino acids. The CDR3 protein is CASSLGGYGYTF. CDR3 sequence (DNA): TGTGCCAGCAGCTTAGGGGGGTACGGCTACACCTTC.

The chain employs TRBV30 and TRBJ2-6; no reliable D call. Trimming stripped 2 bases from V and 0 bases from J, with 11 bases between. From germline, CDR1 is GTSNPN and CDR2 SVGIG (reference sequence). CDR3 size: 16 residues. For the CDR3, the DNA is TGTGCCTGGAGTATGTTTCCGGGCTCTGGGGCCAACGTCCTGACTTTC. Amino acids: CAWSMFPGSGANVLTF.

The CDR3 loop reads CASAKGDTYEQYF. CDR3 coding DNA: TGTGCCAGTGCCAAGGGGGATACCTACGAGCAGTACTTC. The chain uses TRBV19 and TRBJ2-7, with D possibly being TRBD1 (6 bases). Looked up from germline, CDR1 is LNHDA and CDR2 is SQIVND (reference sequence). The CDR3 runs 13 residues. Between the trimmed V and J ends, which lost 8 bases and 2 bases, there was a span of 13 bases.

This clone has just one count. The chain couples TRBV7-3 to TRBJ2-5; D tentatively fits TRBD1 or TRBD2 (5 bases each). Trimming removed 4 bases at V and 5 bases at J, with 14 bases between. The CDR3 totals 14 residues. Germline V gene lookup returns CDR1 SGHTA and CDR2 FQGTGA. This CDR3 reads CASSSGRGQETQYF. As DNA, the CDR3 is TGTGCCAGCAGCTCGGGACGGGGTCAGGAGACCCAGTACTTC.

The DNA of the CDR3 is TGTGCCAGTAGTTTCAGACTAGCCCAGTCCAATGAGCAGTTCTTC. Its protein product is CASSFRLAQSNEQFF. The chain couples TRBV19 to TRBJ2-1, with TRBD2 matching 7 bases. The V gene's germline CDR1 is LNHDA and CDR2 SQIVND (reference sequence). This CDR3 is 15 amino acids long. V shed 5 bases and J 6 bases; nucleotides not matched to a gene: 10.

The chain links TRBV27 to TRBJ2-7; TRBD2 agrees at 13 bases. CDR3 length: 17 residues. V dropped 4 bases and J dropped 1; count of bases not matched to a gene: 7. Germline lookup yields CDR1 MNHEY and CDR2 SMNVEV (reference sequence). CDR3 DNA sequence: TGTGCCAGCAGTTCATTACTAGCGGGAGGGGGATCCTACGAGCAGTACTTC. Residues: CASSSLLAGGGSYEQYF.

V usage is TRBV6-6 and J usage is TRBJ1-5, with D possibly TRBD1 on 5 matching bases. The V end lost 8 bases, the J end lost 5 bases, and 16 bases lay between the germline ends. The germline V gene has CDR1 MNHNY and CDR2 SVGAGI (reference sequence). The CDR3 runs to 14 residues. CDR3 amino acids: CASVAPGGHQPQHF. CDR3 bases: TGTGCCAGCGTCGCCCCGGGGGGTCATCAGCCCCAGCATTTT.

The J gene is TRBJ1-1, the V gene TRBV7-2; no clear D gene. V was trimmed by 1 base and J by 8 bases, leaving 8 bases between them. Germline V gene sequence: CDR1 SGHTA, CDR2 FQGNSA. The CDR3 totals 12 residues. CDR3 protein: CASSLVSAEAFF. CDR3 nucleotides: TGTGCCAGCAGCTTAGTTTCGGCGGAAGCTTTCTTT.

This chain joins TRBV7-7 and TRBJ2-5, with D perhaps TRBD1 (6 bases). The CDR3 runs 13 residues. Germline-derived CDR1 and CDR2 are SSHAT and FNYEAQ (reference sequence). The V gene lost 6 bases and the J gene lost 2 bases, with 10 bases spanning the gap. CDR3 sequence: CASRPGQQETQYF. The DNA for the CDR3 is TGTGCCAGCAGACCCGGACAGCAAGAGACCCAGTACTTC. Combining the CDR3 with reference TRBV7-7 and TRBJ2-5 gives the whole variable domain GAGVSQSPRYKVTKRGQDVTLRCDPISSHATLYWYQQALGQGPEFLTYFNYEAQPDKSGLPSDRFSAERPEGSISTLTIQRTEQRDSAMYRCASRPGQQETQYFGPGTRLLVL.

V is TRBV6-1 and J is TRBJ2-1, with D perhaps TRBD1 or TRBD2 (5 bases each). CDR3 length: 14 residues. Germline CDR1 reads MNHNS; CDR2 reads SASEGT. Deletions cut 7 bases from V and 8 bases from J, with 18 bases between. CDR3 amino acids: CASTRGDRDDEQFF. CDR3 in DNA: TGTGCCAGCACCCGGGGCGATCGGGACGATGAGCAGTTCTTC.

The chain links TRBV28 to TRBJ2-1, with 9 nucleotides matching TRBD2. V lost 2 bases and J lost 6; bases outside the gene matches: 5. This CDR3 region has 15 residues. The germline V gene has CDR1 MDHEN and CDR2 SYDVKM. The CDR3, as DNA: TGTGCCAGCAGTTTAGTTCTAGCGGGGACCAATGAGCAGTTCTTC. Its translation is CASSLVLAGTNEQFF.

The CDR3 coding sequence is TGCGCCAACCACGGACTAGCGGGAGTCTGGTCCTACGAGCAGTACTTC. Translation gives CANHGLAGVWSYEQYF. The V and J genes are TRBV5-1 and TRBJ2-7; TRBD2 matches at 13 bases. This CDR3 has 16 residues. Germline loops: CDR1 SGHRS, CDR2 YFSETQ. The trim removed 9 bases at V and 1 base at J, leaving 10 bases unmatched.

CDR3 amino acids: CSVELGGGLYGYTF. The DNA for the CDR3 is TGCAGCGTTGAATTAGGGGGGGGTCTCTATGGCTACACCTTC. The rearrangement joins TRBV29-1 to TRBJ1-2, with D possibly TRBD1 on 6 matching bases. This CDR3 comprises 14 residues. Germline CDR1 is SQVTM and CDR2 is ANQGSEA. Trimming stripped 2 bases from V and 4 bases from J, with 14 bases between. The whole variable domain, remainder taken from reference TRBV29-1 and TRBJ1-2, is SAVISQKPSRDICQRGTSLTIQCQVDSQVTMMFWYRQQPGQSLTLIATANQGSEATYESGFVIDKFPISRPNLTFSTLTVSNMSPEDSSIYLCSVELGGGLYGYTFGSGTRLTVV.

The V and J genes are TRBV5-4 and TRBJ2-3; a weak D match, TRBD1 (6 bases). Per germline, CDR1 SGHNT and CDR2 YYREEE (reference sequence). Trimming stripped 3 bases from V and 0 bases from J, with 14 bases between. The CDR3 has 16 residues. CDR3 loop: CASSWVRGPSTDTQYF. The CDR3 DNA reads TGTGCCAGCAGCTGGGTCAGGGGACCCAGCACAGATACGCAGTATTTT.

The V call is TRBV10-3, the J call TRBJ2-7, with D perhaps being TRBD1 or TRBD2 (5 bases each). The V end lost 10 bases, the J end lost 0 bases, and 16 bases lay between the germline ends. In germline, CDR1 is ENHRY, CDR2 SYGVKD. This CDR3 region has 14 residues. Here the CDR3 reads CATLGTSSSYEQYF. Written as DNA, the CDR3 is TGTGCCACCCTAGGGACCTCTAGCTCCTACGAGCAGTACTTC.

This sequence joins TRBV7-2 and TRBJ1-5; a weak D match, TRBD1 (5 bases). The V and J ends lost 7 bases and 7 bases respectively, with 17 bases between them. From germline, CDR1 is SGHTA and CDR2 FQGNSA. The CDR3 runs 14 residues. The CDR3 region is CASTLARDGQPQHF. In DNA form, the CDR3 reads TGTGCCAGCACCCTGGCCAGGGATGGGCAGCCCCAGCATTTT.

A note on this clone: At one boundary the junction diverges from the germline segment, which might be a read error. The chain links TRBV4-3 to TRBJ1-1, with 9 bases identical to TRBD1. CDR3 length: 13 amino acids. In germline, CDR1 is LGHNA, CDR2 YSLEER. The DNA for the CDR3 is TGCGCCAGCAGCCGGGACAGGGTCTCTGATGCTTTCTTT. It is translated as CASSRDRVSDAFF.

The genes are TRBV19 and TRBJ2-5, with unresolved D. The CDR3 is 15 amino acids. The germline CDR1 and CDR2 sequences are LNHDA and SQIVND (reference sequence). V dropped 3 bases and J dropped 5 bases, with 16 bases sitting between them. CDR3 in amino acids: CASSIDPAGRETQYF. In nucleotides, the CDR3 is TGTGCCAGTAGTATCGACCCAGCCGGCCGGGAGACCCAGTACTTC.

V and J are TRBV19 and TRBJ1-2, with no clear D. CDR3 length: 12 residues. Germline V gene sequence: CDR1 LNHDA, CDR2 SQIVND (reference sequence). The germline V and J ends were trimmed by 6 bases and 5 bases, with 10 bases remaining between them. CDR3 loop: CASRDPGYGYTF. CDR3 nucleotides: TGTGCCAGTAGAGACCCGGGATATGGCTACACCTTC.

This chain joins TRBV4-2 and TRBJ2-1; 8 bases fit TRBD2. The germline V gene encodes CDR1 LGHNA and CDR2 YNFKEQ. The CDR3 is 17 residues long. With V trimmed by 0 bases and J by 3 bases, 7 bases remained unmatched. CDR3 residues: CASSQDAAGGYYNEQFF. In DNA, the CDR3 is TGTGCCAGCAGCCAAGACGCGGCGGGGGGATACTACAATGAGCAGTTCTTC.

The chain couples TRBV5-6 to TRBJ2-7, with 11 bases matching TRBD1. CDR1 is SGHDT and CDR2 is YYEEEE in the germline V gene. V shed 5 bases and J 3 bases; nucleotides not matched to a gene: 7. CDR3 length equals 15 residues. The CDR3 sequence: CASSYPGTGGYEQYF. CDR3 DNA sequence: TGTGCCAGCAGTTACCCCGGGACAGGGGGCTACGAGCAGTACTTC. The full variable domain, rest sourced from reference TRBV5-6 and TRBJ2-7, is DAGVTQSPTHLIKTRGQQVTLRCSPKSGHDTVSWYQQALGQGPQFIFQYYEEEERQRGNFPDRFSGHQFPNYSSELNVNALLLGDSALYLCASSYPGTGGYEQYFGPGTRLTVT.

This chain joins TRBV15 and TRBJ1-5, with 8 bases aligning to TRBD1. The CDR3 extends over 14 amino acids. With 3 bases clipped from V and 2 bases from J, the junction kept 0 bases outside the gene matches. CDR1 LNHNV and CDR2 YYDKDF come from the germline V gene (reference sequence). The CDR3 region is CATSRGQGNQPQHF. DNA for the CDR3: TGTGCCACCAGCAGGGGACAGGGCAATCAGCCCCAGCATTTT.

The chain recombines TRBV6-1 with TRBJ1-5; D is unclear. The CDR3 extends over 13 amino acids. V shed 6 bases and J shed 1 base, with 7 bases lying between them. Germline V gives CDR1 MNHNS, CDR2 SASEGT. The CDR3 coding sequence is TGTGCCAGCAGGACGACAAGCAATCAGCCCCAGCATTTT. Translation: CASRTTSNQPQHF.

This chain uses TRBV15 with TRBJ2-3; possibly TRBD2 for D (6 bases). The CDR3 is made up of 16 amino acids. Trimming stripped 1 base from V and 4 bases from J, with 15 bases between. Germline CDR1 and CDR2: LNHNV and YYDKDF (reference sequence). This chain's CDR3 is CATSRVERVGADTQYF. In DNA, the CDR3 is TGTGCCACCAGCAGAGTGGAGCGGGTAGGCGCAGATACGCAGTATTTT. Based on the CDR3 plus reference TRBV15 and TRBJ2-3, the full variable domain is DAMVIQNPRYQVTQFGKPVTLSCSQTLNHNVMYWYQQKSSQAPKLLFHYYDKDFNNEADTPDNFQSRRPNTSFCFLDIRSPGLGDTAMYLCATSRVERVGADTQYFGPGTRLTVL.